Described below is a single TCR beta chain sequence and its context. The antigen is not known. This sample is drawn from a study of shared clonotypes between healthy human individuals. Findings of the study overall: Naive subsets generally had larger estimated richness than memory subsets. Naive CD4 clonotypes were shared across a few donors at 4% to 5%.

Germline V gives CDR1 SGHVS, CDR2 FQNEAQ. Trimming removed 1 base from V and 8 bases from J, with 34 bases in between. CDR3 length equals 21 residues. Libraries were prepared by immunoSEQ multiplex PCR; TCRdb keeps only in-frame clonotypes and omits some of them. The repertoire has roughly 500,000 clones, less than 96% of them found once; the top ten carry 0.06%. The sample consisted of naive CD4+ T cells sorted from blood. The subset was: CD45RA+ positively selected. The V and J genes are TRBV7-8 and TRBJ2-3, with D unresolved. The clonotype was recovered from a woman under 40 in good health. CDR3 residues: CASSLGRLSRGRRPLLFTQYF. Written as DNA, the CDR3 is TGTGCCAGCAGCTTAGGGCGGCTGTCACGAGGACGGCGGCCCTTATTGTTTACGCAGTATTTT.